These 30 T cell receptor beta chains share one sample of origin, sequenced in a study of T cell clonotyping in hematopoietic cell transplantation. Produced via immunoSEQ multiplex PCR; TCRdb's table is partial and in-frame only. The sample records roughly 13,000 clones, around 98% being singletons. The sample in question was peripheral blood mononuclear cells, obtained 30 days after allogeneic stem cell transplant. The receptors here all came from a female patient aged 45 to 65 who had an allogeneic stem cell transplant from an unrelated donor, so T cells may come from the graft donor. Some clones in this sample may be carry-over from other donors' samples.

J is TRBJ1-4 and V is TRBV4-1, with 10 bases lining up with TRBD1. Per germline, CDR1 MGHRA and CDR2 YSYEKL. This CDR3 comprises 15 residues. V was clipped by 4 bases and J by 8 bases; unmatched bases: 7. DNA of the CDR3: TGCGCCAGCAGCCGGGGGGACAGGGGCAGGGAAAAACTGTTTTTT. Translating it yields CASSRGDRGREKLFF.

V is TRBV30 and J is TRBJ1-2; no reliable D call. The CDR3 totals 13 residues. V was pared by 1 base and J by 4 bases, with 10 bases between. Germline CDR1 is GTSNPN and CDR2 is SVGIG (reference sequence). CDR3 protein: CAWSGGEAYGYTF. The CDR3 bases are TGTGCCTGGAGTGGGGGAGAAGCCTATGGCTACACCTTC.

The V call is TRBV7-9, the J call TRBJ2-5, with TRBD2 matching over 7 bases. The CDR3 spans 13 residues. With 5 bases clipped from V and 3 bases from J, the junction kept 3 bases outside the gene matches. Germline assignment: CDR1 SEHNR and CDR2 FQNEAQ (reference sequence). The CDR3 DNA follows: TGTGCCAGCAGCCCCCGGGGGGAAGAGACCCAGTACTTC. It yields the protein CASSPRGEETQYF. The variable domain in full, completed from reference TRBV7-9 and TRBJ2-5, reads DTGVSQNPRHKITKRGQNVTFRCDPISEHNRLYWYRQTLGQGPEFLTYFQNEAQLEKSRLLSDRFSAERPKGSFSTLEIQRTEQGDSAMYLCASSPRGEETQYFGPGTRLLVL.

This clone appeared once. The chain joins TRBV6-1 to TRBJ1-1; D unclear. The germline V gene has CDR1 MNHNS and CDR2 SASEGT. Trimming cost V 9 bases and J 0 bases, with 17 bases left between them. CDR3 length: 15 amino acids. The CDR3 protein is CASEIGRILNTEAFF. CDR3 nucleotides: TGTGCCAGTGAAATCGGACGGATTCTGAACACTGAAGCTTTCTTT.

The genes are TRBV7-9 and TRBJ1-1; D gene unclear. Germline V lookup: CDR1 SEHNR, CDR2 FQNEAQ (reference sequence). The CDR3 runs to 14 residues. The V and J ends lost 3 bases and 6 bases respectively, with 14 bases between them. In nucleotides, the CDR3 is TGTGCCAGCAGCTTCAACGGGCGACGGCCTGAAGCTTTCTTT. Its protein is CASSFNGRRPEAFF.

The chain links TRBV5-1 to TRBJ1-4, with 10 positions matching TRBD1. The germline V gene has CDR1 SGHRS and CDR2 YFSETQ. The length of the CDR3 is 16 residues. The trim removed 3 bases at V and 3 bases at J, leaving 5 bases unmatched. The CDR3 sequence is CASSSGTGVANEKLFF. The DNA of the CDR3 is TGCGCCAGCAGCTCCGGGACAGGGGTTGCTAATGAAAAACTGTTTTTT.

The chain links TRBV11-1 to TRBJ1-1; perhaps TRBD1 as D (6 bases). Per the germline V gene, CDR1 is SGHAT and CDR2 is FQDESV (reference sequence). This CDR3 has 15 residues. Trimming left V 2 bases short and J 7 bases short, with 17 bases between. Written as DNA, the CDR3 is TGTGCCAGCAGCTTAAGAACAGGGAGGCAGGTTGAAGCTTTCTTT. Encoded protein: CASSLRTGRQVEAFF.

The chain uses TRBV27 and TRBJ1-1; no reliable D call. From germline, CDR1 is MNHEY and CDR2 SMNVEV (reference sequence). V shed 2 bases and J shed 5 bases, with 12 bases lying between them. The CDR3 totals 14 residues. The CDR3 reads CASSLLGRRTEAFF. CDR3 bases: TGTGCCAGCAGTTTACTTGGCAGGAGGACTGAAGCTTTCTTT.

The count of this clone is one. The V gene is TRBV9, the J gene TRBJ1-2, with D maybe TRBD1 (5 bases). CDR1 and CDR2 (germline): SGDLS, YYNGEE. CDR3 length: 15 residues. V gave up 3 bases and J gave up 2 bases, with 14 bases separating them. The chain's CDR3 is CASSGLVGGNYGYTF. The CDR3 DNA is TGTGCCAGCAGCGGCCTCGTGGGGGGGAACTATGGCTACACCTTC.

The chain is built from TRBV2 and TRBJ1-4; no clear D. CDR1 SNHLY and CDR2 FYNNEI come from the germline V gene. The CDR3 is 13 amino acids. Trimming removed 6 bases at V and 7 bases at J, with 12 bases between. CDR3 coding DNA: TGTGCCAGCAGCCAAACATTGGGTGAAAAACTGTTTTTT. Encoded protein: CASSQTLGEKLFF.

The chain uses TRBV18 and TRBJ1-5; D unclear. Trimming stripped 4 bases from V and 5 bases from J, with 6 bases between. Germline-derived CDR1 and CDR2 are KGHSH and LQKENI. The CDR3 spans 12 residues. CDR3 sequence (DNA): TGTGCCAGCTCACTTAAAGATCAGCCCCAGCATTTT. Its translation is CASSLKDQPQHF. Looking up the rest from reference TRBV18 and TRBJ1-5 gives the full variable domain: NAGVMQNPRHLVRRRGQEARLRCSPMKGHSHVYWYRQLPEEGLKFMVYLQKENIIDESGMPKERFSAEFPKEGPSILRIQQVVRGDSAAYFCASSLKDQPQHFGDGTRLSIL.

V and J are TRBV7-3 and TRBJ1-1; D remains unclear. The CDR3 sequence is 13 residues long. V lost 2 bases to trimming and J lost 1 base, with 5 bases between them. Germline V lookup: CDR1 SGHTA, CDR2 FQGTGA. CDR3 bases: TGTGCCAGCAGCTTACAGGAGAACACTGAAGCTTTCTTT. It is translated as CASSLQENTEAFF.

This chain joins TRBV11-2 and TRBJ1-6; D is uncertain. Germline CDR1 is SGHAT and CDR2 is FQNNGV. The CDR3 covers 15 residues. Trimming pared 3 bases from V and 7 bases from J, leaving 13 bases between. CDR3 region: CASSFGPLRNSPLHF. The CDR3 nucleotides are TGTGCCAGCAGCTTCGGGCCCCTAAGGAATTCACCCCTCCACTTT.

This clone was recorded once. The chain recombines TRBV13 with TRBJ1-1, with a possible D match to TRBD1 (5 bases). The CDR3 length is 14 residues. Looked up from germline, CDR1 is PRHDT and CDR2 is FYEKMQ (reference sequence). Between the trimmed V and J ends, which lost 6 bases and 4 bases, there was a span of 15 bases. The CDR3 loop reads CASSSPEGLTEAFF. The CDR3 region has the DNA TGTGCCAGCAGTTCTCCCGAGGGGCTCACTGAAGCTTTCTTT. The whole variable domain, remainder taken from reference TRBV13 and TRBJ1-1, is AAGVIQSPRHLIKEKRETATLKCYPIPRHDTVYWYQQGPGQDPQFLISFYEKMQSDKGSIPDRFSAQQFSDYHSELNMSSLELGDSALYFCASSSPEGLTEAFFGQGTRLTVV.

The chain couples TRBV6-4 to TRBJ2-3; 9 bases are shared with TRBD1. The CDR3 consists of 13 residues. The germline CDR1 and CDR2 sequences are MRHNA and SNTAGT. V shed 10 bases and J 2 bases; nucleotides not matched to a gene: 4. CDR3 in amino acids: CATGDRDTDTQYF. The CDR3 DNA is TGTGCCACCGGGGACAGGGACACAGATACGCAGTATTTT.

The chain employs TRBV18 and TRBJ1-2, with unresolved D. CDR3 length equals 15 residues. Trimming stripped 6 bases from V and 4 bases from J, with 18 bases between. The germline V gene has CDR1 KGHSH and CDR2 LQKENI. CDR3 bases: TGTGCCAGCTCTGTAGGCCGCCCAGGAGGCTATGGCTACACCTTC. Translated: CASSVGRPGGYGYTF. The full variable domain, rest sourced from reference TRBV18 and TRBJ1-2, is NAGVMQNPRHLVRRRGQEARLRCSPMKGHSHVYWYRQLPEEGLKFMVYLQKENIIDESGMPKERFSAEFPKEGPSILRIQQVVRGDSAAYFCASSVGRPGGYGYTFGSGTRLTVV.

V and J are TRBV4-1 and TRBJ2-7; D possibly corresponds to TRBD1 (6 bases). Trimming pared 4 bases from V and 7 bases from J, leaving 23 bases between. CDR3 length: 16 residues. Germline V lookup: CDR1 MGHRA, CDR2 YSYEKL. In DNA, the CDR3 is TGCGCCAGCAGCCCCACGAGCGCTCAGGGGAGAGGGGAGCAGTACTTC. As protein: CASSPTSAQGRGEQYF.

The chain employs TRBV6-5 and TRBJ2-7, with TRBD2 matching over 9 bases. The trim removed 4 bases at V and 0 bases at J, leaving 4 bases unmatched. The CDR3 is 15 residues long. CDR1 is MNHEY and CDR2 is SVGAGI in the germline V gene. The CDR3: CASSWTSVSSYEQYF. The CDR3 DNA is TGTGCCAGCAGTTGGACTAGCGTAAGCTCCTACGAGCAGTACTTC.

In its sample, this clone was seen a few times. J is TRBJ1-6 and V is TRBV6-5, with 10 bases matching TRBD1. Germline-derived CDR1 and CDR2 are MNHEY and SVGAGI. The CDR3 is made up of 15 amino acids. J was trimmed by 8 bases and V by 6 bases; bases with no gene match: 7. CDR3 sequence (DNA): TGTGCCAGCAGCAGACAGGGGGCGAATCATTCACCCCTCCACTTT. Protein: CASSRQGANHSPLHF.

The CDR3 protein is CASSEASGGPDTQYF. The CDR3 region has the DNA TGTGCCAGCAGTGAAGCTAGCGGGGGCCCAGATACGCAGTATTTT. The rearrangement links TRBV2 to TRBJ2-3, with 9 bases that match TRBD2. CDR1 is SNHLY and CDR2 is FYNNEI in the germline V gene. V gave up 0 bases and J gave up 4 bases; unmatched junction bases: 2. The CDR3 totals 15 residues. The complete variable domain, with remaining parts taken from reference TRBV2 and TRBJ2-3, reads EPEVTQTPSHQVTQMGQEVILRCVPISNHLYFYWYRQILGQKVEFLVSFYNNEISEKSEIFDDQFSVERPDGSNFTLKIRSTKLEDSAMYFCASSEASGGPDTQYFGPGTRLTVL.

The CDR3: CASSLVVTVNTEAFF. CDR3 sequence (DNA): TGTGCCAGCAGCTTAGTAGTGACAGTGAACACTGAAGCTTTCTTT. The chain couples TRBV7-8 to TRBJ1-1, with a tentative D call TRBD1 (5 bases). The CDR3 is made up of 15 amino acids. From germline, CDR1 is SGHVS and CDR2 FQNEAQ. The germline V and J ends were trimmed by 1 base and 0 bases, with 9 bases remaining between them.

Written as DNA, the CDR3 is TGTGCCAGCAGCGACCAGAATACTCGAATAGCCAAAAACATTCAGTACTTC. Residues: CASSDQNTRIAKNIQYF. The chain carries TRBV7-9 and TRBJ2-4; no clear D gene. Germline V gene data show CDR1 as SEHNR and CDR2 as FQNEAQ (reference sequence). Trimming pared 5 bases from V and 0 bases from J, leaving 17 bases between. CDR3 size: 17 residues.

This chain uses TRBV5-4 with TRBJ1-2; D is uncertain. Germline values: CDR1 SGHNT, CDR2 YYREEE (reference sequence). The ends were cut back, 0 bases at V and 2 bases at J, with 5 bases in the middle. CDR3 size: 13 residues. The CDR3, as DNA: TGTGCCAGCAGCTTGGCTGGGAACTATGGCTACACCTTC. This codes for CASSLAGNYGYTF.

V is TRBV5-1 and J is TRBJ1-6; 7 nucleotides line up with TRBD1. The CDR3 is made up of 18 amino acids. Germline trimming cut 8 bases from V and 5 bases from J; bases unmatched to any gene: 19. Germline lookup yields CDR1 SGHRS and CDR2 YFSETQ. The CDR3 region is CASSPHGRDSLNNSPLHF. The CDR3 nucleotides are TGCGCCAGTAGCCCCCACGGCCGGGACAGCCTTAATAATTCACCCCTCCACTTT.

The CDR3 here is CAISDGNQPQHF. The CDR3, as DNA: TGTGCCATCAGTGATGGCAATCAGCCCCAGCATTTT. The rearrangement uses TRBV10-3 and TRBJ1-5, with unresolved D. Germline V gene data show CDR1 as ENHRY and CDR2 as SYGVKD. Trimming left V 3 bases short and J 2 bases short, with 2 bases between. The length of the CDR3 is 12 residues.

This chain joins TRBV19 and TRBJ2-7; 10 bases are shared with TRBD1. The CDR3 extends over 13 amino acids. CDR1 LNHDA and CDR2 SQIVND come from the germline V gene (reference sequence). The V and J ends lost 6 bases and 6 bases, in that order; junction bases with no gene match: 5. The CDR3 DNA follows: TGTGCCAGTAGCAATGGACAGGGGGGCGAGCAGTACTTC. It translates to CASSNGQGGEQYF.

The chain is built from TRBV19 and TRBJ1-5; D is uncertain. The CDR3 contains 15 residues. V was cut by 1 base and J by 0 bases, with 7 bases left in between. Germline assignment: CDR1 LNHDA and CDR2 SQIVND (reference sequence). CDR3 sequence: CASSIVGLSNQPQHF. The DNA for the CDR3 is TGTGCCAGTAGTATAGTTGGACTTAGCAATCAGCCCCAGCATTTT.

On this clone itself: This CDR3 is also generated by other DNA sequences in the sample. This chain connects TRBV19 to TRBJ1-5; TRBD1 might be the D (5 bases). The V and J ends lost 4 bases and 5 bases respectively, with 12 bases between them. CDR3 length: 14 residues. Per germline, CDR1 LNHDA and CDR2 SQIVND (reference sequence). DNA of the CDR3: TGTGCCAGTAGTAGGAGGGAAGGGGATCAGCCCCAGCATTTT. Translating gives CASSRREGDQPQHF.

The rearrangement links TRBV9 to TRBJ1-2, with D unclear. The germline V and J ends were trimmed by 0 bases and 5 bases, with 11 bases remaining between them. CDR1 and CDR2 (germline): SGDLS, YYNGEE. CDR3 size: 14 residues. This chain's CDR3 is CASSVDWGPYGYTF. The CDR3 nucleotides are TGTGCCAGCAGCGTAGACTGGGGTCCATATGGCTACACCTTC.

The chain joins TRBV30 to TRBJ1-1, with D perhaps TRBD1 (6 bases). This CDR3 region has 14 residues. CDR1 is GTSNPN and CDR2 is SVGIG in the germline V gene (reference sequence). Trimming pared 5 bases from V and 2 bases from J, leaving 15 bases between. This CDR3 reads CAWSKQGFNTEAFF. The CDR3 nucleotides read TGTGCCTGGTCCAAACAGGGTTTCAACACTGAAGCTTTCTTT. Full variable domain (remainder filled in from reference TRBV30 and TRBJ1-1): SQTIHQWPATLVQPVGSPLSLECTVEGTSNPNLYWYRQAAGRGLQLLFYSVGIGQISSEVPQNLSASRPQDRQFILSSKKLLLSDSGFYLCAWSKQGFNTEAFFGQGTRLTVV.